The next 24 T cell receptor beta chains were all read from a single sample in a study of response to subunit inactivated influenza vaccine. Via MiXCR, TCRdb re-called the RT-PCR reads, giving one row per CDR3 protein. Among about half a million distinct CDR3 sequences listed, 6% to 9% were seen once. Sequences were derived from PBMCs from blood, sampled roughly 24 months after vaccination. Every receptor here comes from a man between 50 and 70 years old who received an inactivated influenza vaccine.

V is TRBV4-2 and J is TRBJ2-7; D possibly matches TRBD1 or TRBD2 (5 bases each). Germline loops: CDR1 LGHNA, CDR2 YNFKEQ. Trimming pared 5 bases from V and 5 bases from J, leaving 13 bases between. The CDR3 is 13 residues long. CDR3 residues: CASSFRVGDEQYF. The CDR3, as DNA: TGTGCCAGCAGCTTCAGGGTCGGGGACGAGCAGTACTTC.

This clonotype has just a few counts. The chain combines TRBV7-6 with TRBJ2-3; D gene unclear. CDR3 length: 13 residues. Trimming took 5 bases from V and 7 from J, leaving 13 bases between them. The germline V gene encodes CDR1 SGHVS and CDR2 FNYEAQ. CDR3 sequence reads: CASSAVVGNTQYF. The CDR3 DNA reads as TGTGCCAGCAGCGCGGTCGTGGGGAATACGCAGTATTTT.

This clonotype was seen at least ten times. The gene calls are TRBV20-1 and TRBJ2-6, with TRBD1 as a possible D gene (5 bases). V was trimmed by 0 bases and J by 15 bases, leaving 21 bases between them. Germline CDR1 and CDR2: DFQATT and SNEGSKA (reference sequence). This CDR3 comprises 15 residues. The DNA of the CDR3 is TGCAGTGCTAGAGATCCGTCAGGGCGACTTTTGGGCCTGACTTTC. This translates into CSARDPSGRLLGLTF.

The chain uses TRBV15 and TRBJ2-4, with D uncertain. Germline CDR1 reads LNHNV; CDR2 reads YYDKDF (reference sequence). This CDR3 contains 16 residues. V dropped 0 bases and J dropped 4 bases, with 13 bases sitting between them. CDR3 bases: TGTGCCACCAGCAGAGACTCCTTAGGCACGAAAAACATTCAGTACTTC. Protein: CATSRDSLGTKNIQYF.

This chain uses TRBV6-2 or TRBV6-3 with TRBJ1-6, with 7 bases matching TRBD1. The CDR3 contains 16 residues. Germline trimming cut 7 bases from V and 2 bases from J; bases unmatched to any gene: 8. Germline-derived CDR1 and CDR2 are MNHEY and SVGEGT. The CDR3 DNA reads as TGTGCCAGCAATCGGGACAGTTCGACCTATAATTCACCCCTCCACTTT. It translates to CASNRDSSTYNSPLHF.

This clonotype was counted a few times. V is TRBV12-3 or TRBV12-4 and J is TRBJ2-6; possibly TRBD1 for D (6 bases). The CDR3 is 17 residues long. Trimming cost V 6 bases and J 2 bases, with 17 bases left between them. CDR3 sequence reads: CASSQGKRRAGANVLTF. The CDR3 DNA is TGTGCCAGCAGCCAGGGGAAACGTAGGGCTGGGGCCAACGTCCTGACTTTC.

At least ten counts were recorded for this clonotype. The chain is built from TRBV11-2 and TRBJ2-2; D call uncertain. V was shortened by 4 bases and J by 2 bases, with 8 bases between the two germline ends. CDR3 length equals 14 residues. The germline gives CDR1 SGHAT, CDR2 FQNNGV. The CDR3 bases are TGTGCCAGCAGCTATGTCTTAAACACCGGGGAGCTGTTTTTT. Encoded protein: CASSYVLNTGELFF.

This clonotype occurred many times. The genes are TRBV7-8 and TRBJ2-5, with TRBD1 matching 8 bases. This CDR3 has 15 amino acids. Trimming removed 4 bases from V and 7 bases from J; junction bases left unmatched: 11. Germline V gene data show CDR1 as SGHVS and CDR2 as FQNEAQ. The CDR3 loop is CASSSILQGGATQYF. In DNA form, the CDR3 reads TGTGCCAGCAGCTCTATACTACAGGGGGGTGCGACCCAGTACTTC. The entire variable domain, with the rest obtained from reference TRBV7-8 and TRBJ2-5, is as follows: GAGVSQSPRYKVAKRGQDVALRCDPISGHVSLFWYQQALGQGPEFLTYFQNEAQLDKSGLPSDRFFAERPEGSVSTLKIQRTQQEDSAVYLCASSSILQGGATQYFGPGTRLLVL.

This chain connects TRBV20-1 to TRBJ2-1, with no clear D. The V and J ends lost 3 bases and 0 bases respectively, with 15 bases between them. The germline V gene encodes CDR1 DFQATT and CDR2 SNEGSKA (reference sequence). The CDR3 contains 16 residues. The CDR3 loop is CSARLNRLYSYNEQFF. The CDR3 nucleotides read TGCAGTGCTAGGTTAAATCGACTGTACTCCTACAATGAGCAGTTCTTC.

This clonotype was seen a handful of times. The rearrangement joins TRBV7-2 to TRBJ1-4; D possibly corresponds to TRBD1 (6 bases). Trimming removed 1 base at V and 8 bases at J, with 14 bases between. Germline V gives CDR1 SGHTA, CDR2 FQGNSA. The CDR3 is made up of 15 amino acids. The CDR3 here is CASSLGTAVGEKLFF. The CDR3 DNA reads as TGTGCCAGCAGCTTAGGGACAGCAGTAGGAGAAAAACTGTTTTTT.

The chain recombines TRBV15 with TRBJ1-1; D not certain. The CDR3 contains 14 residues. CDR1 and CDR2 from the germline V gene are LNHNV and YYDKDF (reference sequence). V was clipped by 5 bases and J by 1 base, with 11 bases between them. The CDR3 DNA follows: TGTGCCACCAGCCCCGCGGGAGGGAACACTGAAGCTTTCTTT. Translation gives CATSPAGGNTEAFF.

This clonotype was found many times. This chain uses TRBV7-8 with TRBJ2-5, with no clear D. V was clipped by 0 bases and J by 5 bases, with 10 bases between them. Germline CDR1 reads SGHVS; CDR2 reads FQNEAQ. This CDR3 is built from 14 residues. Here the CDR3 reads CASSLAPRLETQYF. For the CDR3, the DNA is TGTGCCAGCAGCTTAGCCCCTAGATTGGAGACCCAGTACTTC. Full variable domain (missing parts from reference TRBV7-8 and TRBJ2-5): GAGVSQSPRYKVAKRGQDVALRCDPISGHVSLFWYQQALGQGPEFLTYFQNEAQLDKSGLPSDRFFAERPEGSVSTLKIQRTQQEDSAVYLCASSLAPRLETQYFGPGTRLLVL.

V is TRBV5-1 and J is TRBJ2-7; TRBD2 matches at 9 bases. The CDR3 sequence is 14 residues long. Unmatched junction bases numbered 5, after V lost 4 bases and J lost 3 bases. Germline loops: CDR1 SGHRS, CDR2 YFSETQ. The CDR3, as DNA: TGCGCCAGCAGCGATATAGCGGGGGACTACGAGCAGTACTTC. Its translation is CASSDIAGDYEQYF.

This clonotype was recorded many times. J is TRBJ2-7 and V is TRBV2; TRBD1 might be the D (5 bases). Trimming removed 4 bases at V and 7 bases at J, with 20 bases between. There are 15 residues in the CDR3. CDR1 is SNHLY, CDR2 FYNNEI, per germline. The CDR3 here is CASSVLRVQGGEQYF. The CDR3 nucleotides are TGTGCCAGCAGTGTCCTAAGGGTGCAGGGTGGGGAGCAGTACTTC.

The chain employs TRBV20-1 and TRBJ1-2; 10 nucleotides agree with TRBD1. This CDR3 has 14 amino acids. Per the germline V gene, CDR1 is DFQATT and CDR2 is SNEGSKA (reference sequence). The J segment lost 7 bases and the V segment lost 5 bases, leaving 10 bases of the junction unmatched. In DNA form, the CDR3 reads TGCAGTGCTGCTTCGGACAGGGGGACAGGTGGCTACACCTTC. As protein: CSAASDRGTGGYTF.

This clonotype has just a few counts. J is TRBJ2-1 and V is TRBV7-8, with TRBD2 matching 10 bases. In germline, CDR1 is SGHVS, CDR2 FQNEAQ. The V gene end was trimmed by 1 base and the J gene end by 4 bases; junction bases not matched to a gene: 7. The CDR3 extends over 17 amino acids. In nucleotides, the CDR3 is TGTGCCAGCAGCTTAGGGGCTAGCGGGGGAATGTACAATGAGCAGTTCTTC. Translating it yields CASSLGASGGMYNEQFF.

Ten or more counts support this clonotype. The genes are TRBV20-1 and TRBJ1-1; possible D gene TRBD1, 6 bases. The ends were cut back, 0 bases at V and 1 base at J, with 6 bases in the middle. Germline CDR1 reads DFQATT; CDR2 reads SNEGSKA (reference sequence). This CDR3 contains 13 residues. The CDR3: CSARDRGNTEAFF. CDR3 nucleotides: TGCAGTGCTAGAGACAGGGGGAACACTGAAGCTTTCTTT.

This clonotype appeared a few times. The chain joins TRBV10-3 to TRBJ2-7; TRBD2 matches 14 bases. Germline V gene data show CDR1 as ENHRY and CDR2 as SYGVKD. V lost 6 bases, J lost 4 bases, and 5 bases stayed unmatched. CDR3 length equals 15 residues. The CDR3 bases are TGTGCCATCAGCACGACTAGCGGGAGGGGGTACGAGCAGTACTTC. Its translation is CAISTTSGRGYEQYF.

Regarding this clonotype: Its ends do not fully match the called genes, so a read error is possible. The chain couples TRBV7-7 to TRBJ2-1, with D perhaps matching TRBD2 (5 bases). Germline CDR1 is SSHAT and CDR2 is FNYEAQ (reference sequence). The CDR3 covers 14 residues. CDR3: CASSLAWNGAEQFF. CDR3 nucleotides: TGTGCTAGCAGCTTAGCGTGGAATGGTGCTGAGCAGTTCTTC.

Comments on this clonotype: Just one base apart from a much larger clone, this may be a read error. The chain combines TRBV28 with TRBJ2-5, with TRBD2 matching over 7 bases. The CDR3 has 15 residues. Germline CDR1 MDHEN, CDR2 SYDVKM. The CDR3 sequence is CAGSLWRESQETQYF. As DNA, the CDR3 is TGTGCCGGCAGTTTATGGCGGGAGTCCCAAGAGACCCAGTACTTC. Looking up the rest from reference TRBV28 and TRBJ2-5 gives the full variable domain: DVKVTQSSRYLVKRTGEKVFLECVQDMDHENMFWYRQDPGLGLRLIYFSYDVKMKEKGDIPEGYSVSREKKERFSLILESASTNQTSMYLCAGSLWRESQETQYFGPGTRLLVL.

The chain carries TRBV20-1 and TRBJ2-5; 9 bases fit TRBD1. CDR3 length: 14 residues. The germline gives CDR1 DFQATT, CDR2 SNEGSKA (reference sequence). The trim removed 3 bases at V and 4 bases at J, leaving 6 bases unmatched. CDR3 nucleotide sequence: TGCAGTGCTAGTCACAGGGGGCATCGAGAGACCCAGTACTTC. Translating gives CSASHRGHRETQYF.

The chain uses TRBV18 and TRBJ2-1, with 12 bases fitting TRBD2. Germline trimming cut 5 bases from V and 3 bases from J; bases unmatched to any gene: 5. From germline, CDR1 is KGHSH and CDR2 LQKENI. The CDR3 has 16 residues. The CDR3 loop is CASSSSTSGGYNEQFF. Written as DNA, the CDR3 is TGTGCCAGCTCATCGTCGACTAGCGGGGGCTACAATGAGCAGTTCTTC. Complete variable domain (other parts from reference TRBV18 and TRBJ2-1): NAGVMQNPRHLVRRRGQEARLRCSPMKGHSHVYWYRQLPEEGLKFMVYLQKENIIDESGMPKERFSAEFPKEGPSILRIQQVVRGDSAAYFCASSSSTSGGYNEQFFGPGTRLTVL.

Of note for this clonotype: Because it lacks the conserved phenylalanine or tryptophan at the end, this CDR3 is likely a read error. The chain recombines TRBV12-3 or TRBV12-4 with TRBJ2-3; D might be TRBD2 (5 bases). This CDR3 contains 16 residues. Trimming took off 2 bases at V and 3 bases at J, with 15 bases between the two ends. CDR3 DNA: TGTGCCAGCAGTTTAAGTCTCGCGGGCGTTACAGATACGCAGTATTCT. Encoded protein: CASSLSLAGVTDTQYS.

This clonotype showed up many times. This chain joins TRBV5-1 and TRBJ2-7, with a possible D match to TRBD2 (5 bases). CDR1 and CDR2 from the germline V gene are SGHRS and YFSETQ. The CDR3 has 13 amino acids. Trimming removed 2 bases from V and 3 bases from J, with 9 bases in between. The CDR3, as DNA: TGCGCCAGCAGCTTAACACTAGGCTACGAGCAGTACTTC. It yields the protein CASSLTLGYEQYF.